This passage covers 10 T cell receptor beta chains from one sample sequenced in a study of metastatic and nonmetastatic thyroid tumors. With MiXCR, TCRdb called clones anew from the PCR reads. The data show approximately 17,000 clones, with roughly 26% seen just once and 15% to 19% held by the top ten. Each patient went into thyroid surgery without having received any treatment. The sample consisted of adjacent normal tissue. Receptor source: a female donor with papillary thyroid cancer or a benign thyroid nodule (not recorded which). Some clones in this sample may be carry-over from other donors' samples.

V is TRBV6-2 or TRBV6-3 and J is TRBJ2-3; 8 nucleotides align to TRBD2. The V segment lost 6 bases and the J segment 9 bases; nucleotides outside the gene matches: 11. This CDR3 contains 14 residues. Germline V gives CDR1 MNHEY, CDR2 SVGEGT. CDR3 sequence reads: CASRASGRVETQYF. The CDR3 region has the DNA TGTGCCAGCAGGGCCAGCGGGAGAGTGGAGACGCAGTATTTT.

This clone is medium-sized (0.01 to 0.1%). The chain carries TRBV2 and TRBJ2-2, with 11 bases identical to TRBD2. The V gene's germline CDR1 is SNHLY and CDR2 FYNNEI. The CDR3 loop spans 14 amino acids. Trimming cost V 11 bases and J 1 base; bases outside gene matches: 3. The CDR3 sequence is CARGTSGNTGELFF. The CDR3 DNA sequence: TGTGCCCGGGGGACTAGCGGGAACACCGGGGAGCTGTTTTTT.

The rearrangement joins TRBV19 to TRBJ1-5, with 8 bases that match TRBD1. V was clipped by 5 bases and J by 0 bases; unmatched bases: 12. Germline CDR1 LNHDA, CDR2 SQIVND (reference sequence). The CDR3 extends over 18 amino acids. CDR3 residues: CASSRTGQVLNSNQPQHF. The CDR3, as DNA: TGTGCCAGTAGTCGCACGGGACAGGTTCTTAATAGCAATCAGCCCCAGCATTTT.

The sample holds a few counts of this clone. The chain is built from TRBV28 and TRBJ2-1, with D possibly matching TRBD2 (5 bases). This CDR3 is 12 amino acids long. V was clipped by 6 bases and J by 13 bases, with 16 bases between them. Germline CDR1 is MDHEN and CDR2 is SYDVKM. For the CDR3, the DNA is TGTGCCAGCAGGGGAAGCGGTCCGGCTCAGTTCTTC. Translation gives CASRGSGPAQFF. Combining the CDR3 with reference TRBV28 and TRBJ2-1 gives the whole variable domain DVKVTQSSRYLVKRTGEKVFLECVQDMDHENMFWYRQDPGLGLRLIYFSYDVKMKEKGDIPEGYSVSREKKERFSLILESASTNQTSMYLCASRGSGPAQFFGPGTRLTVL.

This chain connects TRBV20-1 to TRBJ1-3, with 7 bases aligning to TRBD1. The CDR3 totals 14 residues. Trimming took 4 bases from V and 4 from J; bases not matched to a gene: 7. The germline V gene encodes CDR1 DFQATT and CDR2 SNEGSKA (reference sequence). CDR3 bases: TGCAGTGCTACCCGCGACAGGGTAGGAAACACCATATATTTT. This gives the protein CSATRDRVGNTIYF.

The chain recombines TRBV11-2 with TRBJ1-6; D is unclear. The CDR3 is made up of 14 amino acids. From germline, CDR1 is SGHAT and CDR2 FQNNGV. Trimming removed 5 bases at V and 10 bases at J, with 15 bases between. This CDR3 reads CASSPDVRGSPLHF. The CDR3 region has the DNA TGTGCCAGCAGCCCAGACGTGCGAGGGTCACCCCTCCACTTT.

This clone is medium-sized in the sample. The chain employs TRBV6-5 and TRBJ1-2; no firm D call. The CDR3 is 13 amino acids. Trimming took off 3 bases at V and 7 bases at J, with 12 bases between the two ends. Germline V gives CDR1 MNHEY, CDR2 SVGAGI. Written as DNA, the CDR3 is TGTGCCAGCAGTTATAAGAGGTACCGTGGCTACACCTTC. This encodes CASSYKRYRGYTF.

This chain connects TRBV11-2 to TRBJ2-2, with TRBD1 identical over 12 bases. CDR3 size: 18 residues. Trimming at V came to 4 bases and at J to 4 bases, leaving 10 bases not matched to a gene. Germline V CDR1 and CDR2: SGHAT, FQNNGV. The CDR3 region has the DNA TGTGCCAGCAGCTCACTCCGGGGACAGGGGGCGGGCACCGGGGAGCTGTTTTTT. This codes for CASSSLRGQGAGTGELFF.

This clone is labeled medium-sized. The genes are TRBV7-2 and TRBJ2-2, with D hard to call. The germline CDR1 and CDR2 sequences are SGHTA and FQGNSA. V dropped 5 bases and J dropped 0 bases, with 16 bases sitting between them. The CDR3 has 17 residues. The CDR3 is CASSPALNPSNTGELFF. The CDR3, as DNA: TGTGCCAGCAGCCCCGCCCTAAACCCGTCGAACACCGGGGAGCTGTTTTTT.

The chain couples TRBV6-5 to TRBJ1-3; D ambiguous. The V gene lost 4 bases and the J gene lost 3 bases, with 10 bases spanning the gap. CDR1 and CDR2 from the germline V gene are MNHEY and SVGAGI. The CDR3 spans 14 residues. The CDR3 region has the DNA TGTGCCAGCAGTTCAGGATATAGTGGAAACACCATATATTTT. Its protein product is CASSSGYSGNTIYF.